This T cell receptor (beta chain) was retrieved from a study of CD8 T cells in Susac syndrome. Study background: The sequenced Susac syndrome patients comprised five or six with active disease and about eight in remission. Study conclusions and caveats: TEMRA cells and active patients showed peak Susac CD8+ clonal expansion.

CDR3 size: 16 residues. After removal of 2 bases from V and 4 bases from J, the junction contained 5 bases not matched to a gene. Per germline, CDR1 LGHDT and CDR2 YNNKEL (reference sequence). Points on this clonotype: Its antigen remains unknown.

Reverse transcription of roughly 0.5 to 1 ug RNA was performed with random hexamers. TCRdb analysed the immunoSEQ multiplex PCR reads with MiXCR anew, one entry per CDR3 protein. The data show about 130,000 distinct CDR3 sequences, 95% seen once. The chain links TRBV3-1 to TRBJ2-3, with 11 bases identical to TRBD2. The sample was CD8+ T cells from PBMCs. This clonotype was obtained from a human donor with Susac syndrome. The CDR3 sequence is CASSQTPLAGADTQYF. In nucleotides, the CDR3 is TGTGCCAGCAGCCAAACGCCACTAGCGGGAGCAGATACGCAGTATTTT.